These T cell receptor beta chains were read from a single sample in a study of tumor and adjacent non-tumor tissue in lung cancer. One entry per CDR3 protein, called by TCRdb with MiXCR from the multiplex PCR reads. This sample has about 98,000 distinct CDR3 sequences, with about 80% found just once. Sequenced sample: distant non-tumor lung tissue. Receptors originate from a man in his fifties or sixties with small cell lung cancer. The conserved cysteine and the conserved F or W are not part of the CDR3 here. The order of the fields is J gene, V gene, CDR3 protein.

J gene: TRBJ2-1; V gene: TRBV4-2; CDR3 protein: ISSYVAGDEQF
J gene: TRBJ2-5; V gene: TRBV11-3; CDR3 protein: VSSRGPQETQY
J gene: TRBJ1-1; V gene: TRBV12-3/TRBV12-4; CDR3 protein: SCSILENTEAF
J gene: TRBJ2-1; V gene: TRBV7-9; CDR3 protein: ASSLSDEQF
J gene: TRBJ1-5; V gene: TRBV6-6; CDR3 protein: ASSYRHKGPQH
J gene: TRBJ2-3; V gene: TRBV11-2; CDR3 protein: ASSLEVGVQTQY
J gene: TRBJ2-1; V gene: TRBV12-3/TRBV12-4; CDR3 protein: ASSFDSRWF
J gene: TRBJ2-1; V gene: TRBV12-3/TRBV12-4; CDR3 protein: ISSLAGEDNEQF
J gene: TRBJ2-3; V gene: TRBV20-1; CDR3 protein: SASSLNWGSTDTQY
J gene: TRBJ2-2; V gene: TRBV6-1; CDR3 protein: ASSRGRFDTVELF
J gene: TRBJ2-1; V gene: TRBV11-2; CDR3 protein: ISSPVRTSGRVEQF
J gene: TRBJ2-1; V gene: TRBV5-4; CDR3 protein: ASSPQAGLEQF
J gene: TRBJ2-1; V gene: TRBV5-8; CDR3 protein: ASRFDEQF
J gene: TRBJ2-1; V gene: TRBV5-4; CDR3 protein: ASSFRDKYNQKF
J gene: TRBJ2-1; V gene: TRBV29-1; CDR3 protein: SLDKGTSGPNEQF
J gene: TRBJ2-1; V gene: TRBV11-3; CDR3 protein: ASSPARRSSYNEQF
J gene: TRBJ2-7; V gene: TRBV29-1; CDR3 protein: SVSTSDDKY
J gene: TRBJ1-1; V gene: TRBV4-1; CDR3 protein: ASSQVPWRGTEVF
J gene: TRBJ2-5; V gene: TRBV11-2; CDR3 protein: ASSLARQAAGPQY
J gene: TRBJ2-7; V gene: TRBV11-2; CDR3 protein: ASSSGGSEQY
J gene: TRBJ2-2; V gene: TRBV5-6; CDR3 protein: ASSLGGRLAGELF
J gene: TRBJ1-1; V gene: TRBV6-5; CDR3 protein: ANRQFIRDTEAF
J gene: TRBJ2-3; V gene: TRBV4-2; CDR3 protein: ASSPLQWDTPY
J gene: TRBJ2-5; V gene: TRBV11-2; CDR3 protein: ANNFNSKETQY
J gene: TRBJ2-2; V gene: TRBV12-3/TRBV12-4; CDR3 protein: AIIFSGTDTWELF
J gene: TRBJ1-6; V gene: TRBV10-3; CDR3 protein: AITGGRNNSPLH
J gene: TRBJ2-3; V gene: TRBV29-1; CDR3 protein: SMLTWGGGTDTQY
J gene: TRBJ2-1; V gene: TRBV5-1; CDR3 protein: ASSFGTGFLF
J gene: TRBJ2-1; V gene: TRBV12-3/TRBV12-4; CDR3 protein: ASSLRSRGYNEQF
J gene: TRBJ1-5; V gene: TRBV11-2; CDR3 protein: ACSPGTGGIQPQH
J gene: TRBJ1-1; V gene: TRBV5-1; CDR3 protein: ASSRTDRGNKAF
J gene: TRBJ2-7; V gene: TRBV7-2; CDR3 protein: ASSLGTPLEQY
J gene: TRBJ2-7; V gene: TRBV28; CDR3 protein: VSSPPGCLTYEQY
J gene: TRBJ2-1; V gene: TRBV29-1; CDR3 protein: SVELGHGGEQF
J gene: TRBJ2-1; V gene: TRBV11-3; CDR3 protein: ACSPSGVTYYEQF
J gene: TRBJ2-1; V gene: TRBV11-2; CDR3 protein: ASQNREGDNEQF
J gene: TRBJ1-5; V gene: TRBV12-3/TRBV12-4; CDR3 protein: ASSFSDRGWYSNQPQH
J gene: TRBJ1-2; V gene: TRBV12-3/TRBV12-4; CDR3 protein: TSSPGQSLFYGCT
J gene: TRBJ2-1; V gene: TRBV29-1; CDR3 protein: NAGGSGSGEQF
J gene: TRBJ2-3; V gene: TRBV11-2; CDR3 protein: ASNLGPAGGVPDTQY
J gene: TRBJ2-1; V gene: TRBV6-5; CDR3 protein: ASRLTGTSILGSEQF
J gene: TRBJ2-3; V gene: TRBV6-1; CDR3 protein: ASSEEYGTDTKY
J gene: TRBJ2-3; V gene: TRBV20-1; CDR3 protein: TTGDRGTDTQY
J gene: TRBJ2-1; V gene: TRBV11-2; CDR3 protein: ASNLEAGLVERF
J gene: TRBJ2-3; V gene: TRBV6-1; CDR3 protein: ASSSLGAGLLHSEQQY
J gene: TRBJ2-1; V gene: TRBV20-1; CDR3 protein: SARDKLVGASEQS
J gene: TRBJ2-1; V gene: TRBV2; CDR3 protein: TSSEGVTSGSRVDNEQF
J gene: TRBJ2-2; V gene: TRBV6-1; CDR3 protein: TSSVSGTRELF